The 29 T cell receptor beta chains in this list originate from one sample, sequenced in a study of OX40 agonist ivuxolimab in advanced cancers. Library preparation employed the immunoSEQ multiplex PCR assay. TCRdb retrieved this table from immuneACCESS and kept in-frame rearrangements only. Not all clones are present; in checked studies, unresolved V genes account for under half, and no reason is known for the remainder. The sample table shows around 14,000 clones, and around 84% are seen once. The top ten clones comprise 15% to 20% of the sample. The starting material was CD4+ or CD8+ T cells sorted from blood, obtained in a trial of the OX40 agonist ivuxolimab. Source of these receptors: an adult with an advanced solid tumor such as melanoma, head and neck, liver or kidney cancer.

The V and J genes are TRBV19 and TRBJ1-3; D remains ambiguous. From germline, CDR1 is LNHDA and CDR2 SQIVND (reference sequence). Trimming left V 5 bases short and J 0 bases short, with 14 bases between. The CDR3 loop spans 16 amino acids. This CDR3 reads CASSVRYIPSGNTIYF. The CDR3 DNA reads TGTGCCAGTAGTGTTCGATACATACCCTCTGGAAACACCATATATTTT.

This clone was counted once. This chain connects TRBV2 to TRBJ1-1; no definite D call. This CDR3 comprises 13 residues. V was shortened by 1 base and J by 0 bases, with 3 bases between the two germline ends. Germline V gene data show CDR1 as SNHLY and CDR2 as FYNNEI. The CDR3 sequence: CASSEGMNTEAFF. CDR3 bases: TGTGCCAGCAGTGAAGGCATGAACACTGAAGCTTTCTTT.

This clone has more than one count but fewer than ten. J is TRBJ1-1 and V is TRBV6-1; D ambiguous. V shed 6 bases and J shed 0 bases, with 8 bases lying between them. The CDR3 is made up of 13 amino acids. CDR1 MNHNS and CDR2 SASEGT come from the germline V gene. In DNA form, the CDR3 reads TGTGCCAGCAGGGGCAGCATGAACACTGAAGCTTTCTTT. Amino acids: CASRGSMNTEAFF.

The chain has TRBV6-1 and TRBJ1-5; D ambiguous. Germline V CDR1 and CDR2: MNHNS, SASEGT. V was trimmed by 1 base and J by 1 base, leaving 14 bases between them. This CDR3 comprises 17 residues. This CDR3 is CASSEGWTLRSNQPQHF. In DNA, the CDR3 is TGTGCCAGCAGTGAAGGGTGGACCCTGCGGAGCAATCAGCCCCAGCATTTT.

The J gene is TRBJ2-1, the V gene TRBV28; 8 bases fit TRBD2. V was clipped by 6 bases and J by 2 bases; unmatched bases: 6. The CDR3 is 15 residues long. Germline lookup yields CDR1 MDHEN and CDR2 SYDVKM. In nucleotides, the CDR3 is TGTGCCAGCAGAAAGAGCGGGAGAGCCTACAATGAGCAGTTCTTC. Its translation is CASRKSGRAYNEQFF.

The chain is built from TRBV7-2 and TRBJ1-4; the match to TRBD1 covers 9 bases. V lost 5 bases to trimming and J lost 5 bases; unmatched junction nucleotides: 6. The CDR3 extends over 15 amino acids. Germline V gene sequence: CDR1 SGHTA, CDR2 FQGNSA. The CDR3 DNA sequence: TGTGCCAGCAGCACAGGGGGCTCACGGAATGAAAAACTGTTTTTT. Translated, it gives CASSTGGSRNEKLFF.

This chain uses TRBV7-8 with TRBJ1-1; no reliable D call. Germline CDR1 SGHVS, CDR2 FQNEAQ. CDR3 size: 14 residues. The V and J ends lost 1 base and 0 bases respectively, with 6 bases between them. The CDR3 nucleotides read TGTGCCAGCAGCTTAGGAGTAATGAACACTGAAGCTTTCTTT. The encoded protein is CASSLGVMNTEAFF.

The rearrangement uses TRBV7-9 and TRBJ2-1; 7 bases are a match to TRBD2. Germline values: CDR1 SEHNR, CDR2 FQNEAQ (reference sequence). V shed 1 base and J 3 bases; nucleotides not matched to a gene: 3. The CDR3 runs 15 residues. CDR3 sequence reads: CASSLGDYHYNEQFF. CDR3 sequence (DNA): TGTGCCAGCAGCTTAGGGGACTACCACTACAATGAGCAGTTCTTC.

This chain uses TRBV27 with TRBJ1-1; D may be TRBD1 (6 bases). The CDR3 consists of 14 residues. Germline CDR1 reads MNHEY; CDR2 reads SMNVEV (reference sequence). The V and J ends lost 3 bases and 4 bases respectively, with 12 bases between them. Here the CDR3 reads CASSFGGQGTEAFF. The CDR3 nucleotides read TGTGCCAGCAGTTTCGGGGGGCAGGGCACTGAAGCTTTCTTT.

The V gene is TRBV7-3, the J gene TRBJ1-5; no definite D call. In germline, CDR1 is SGHTA, CDR2 FQGTGA. V lost 2 bases and J lost 5, with 7 bases in between. The CDR3 is made up of 13 amino acids. The CDR3 nucleotides read TGTGCCAGCAGCTTAGAGCTGCATCAGCCCCAGCATTTT. It yields the protein CASSLELHQPQHF. Together with reference TRBV7-3 and TRBJ1-5, the CDR3 gives the full variable domain: GAGVSQTPSNKVTEKGKYVELRCDPISGHTALYWYRQSLGQGPEFLIYFQGTGAADDSGLPNDRFFAVRPEGSVSTLKIQRTERGDSAVYLCASSLELHQPQHFGDGTRLSIL.

The genes are TRBV28 and TRBJ2-2; the match to TRBD2 covers 8 bases. This CDR3 is built from 14 residues. V was pared by 3 bases and J by 5 bases, with 2 bases of the junction left unmatched. Germline CDR1 is MDHEN and CDR2 is SYDVKM. This CDR3 is CASSLAGGTGELFF. Written as DNA, the CDR3 is TGTGCCAGCAGTTTGGCGGGAGGTACCGGGGAGCTGTTTTTT. The variable domain in full, completed from reference TRBV28 and TRBJ2-2, reads DVKVTQSSRYLVKRTGEKVFLECVQDMDHENMFWYRQDPGLGLRLIYFSYDVKMKEKGDIPEGYSVSREKKERFSLILESASTNQTSMYLCASSLAGGTGELFFGEGSRLTVL.

The genes are TRBV9 and TRBJ2-7; tentatively, D is TRBD2 (7 bases). This CDR3 is 15 amino acids long. Germline lookup yields CDR1 SGDLS and CDR2 YYNGEE. Trimming shortened V by 0 bases and J by 8 bases, and 18 bases separated the two germline ends. In DNA form, the CDR3 reads TGTGCCAGCAGCGTAGGTCAAGGGGGACTACGCCAGCAGTACTTC. It is translated as CASSVGQGGLRQQYF.

V usage is TRBV29-1 and J usage is TRBJ2-7; possible D gene TRBD2, 5 bases. The CDR3 spans 12 residues. Between the trimmed V and J ends, which lost 7 bases and 6 bases, there was a span of 16 bases. Germline V CDR1 and CDR2: SQVTM, ANQGSEA. CDR3 loop: CSASGEPVEQYF. The CDR3 DNA reads TGCAGCGCCTCCGGGGAACCCGTCGAGCAGTACTTC.

The V and J genes are TRBV2 and TRBJ2-7; possibly TRBD1 for D (5 bases). The germline gives CDR1 SNHLY, CDR2 FYNNEI. The CDR3 has 14 residues. Trimming took 5 bases from V and 1 from J, leaving 12 bases between them. The chain's CDR3 is CASSRTKFSYEQYF. The CDR3 nucleotides are TGTGCCAGCAGTAGGACAAAGTTTTCCTACGAGCAGTACTTC.

This clone was counted a single time. This sequence joins TRBV5-1 and TRBJ2-7, with D perhaps TRBD1 or TRBD2 (5 bases each). The V and J ends lost 3 bases and 3 bases respectively, with 13 bases between them. This CDR3 is 14 amino acids long. Germline V CDR1 and CDR2: SGHRS, YFSETQ. The CDR3 region is CASSSGALGYEQYF. The CDR3 DNA follows: TGCGCCAGCAGCTCCGGGGCCCTCGGCTACGAGCAGTACTTC.

The V gene is TRBV6-1, the J gene TRBJ2-5; 7 bases are shared with TRBD2. The CDR3 totals 16 residues. With V trimmed by 3 bases and J by 5 bases, 12 bases remained unmatched. CDR1 MNHNS and CDR2 SASEGT come from the germline V gene. CDR3 DNA sequence: TGTGCCAGCAGTGATGATAGCGGGTTTATCGTGGAGACCCAGTACTTC. The encoded protein is CASSDDSGFIVETQYF.

The chain links TRBV6-6 to TRBJ2-5; TRBD2 matches 7 bases. The CDR3 is made up of 13 amino acids. CDR1 is MNHNY, CDR2 SVGAGI, per germline (reference sequence). The V gene end was trimmed by 1 base and the J gene end by 5 bases; junction bases not matched to a gene: 1. The CDR3 sequence: CASSYLGGETQYF. The DNA for the CDR3 is TGTGCCAGCAGTTACTTGGGGGGGGAGACCCAGTACTTC.

The rearrangement joins TRBV9 to TRBJ2-7; 7 positions agree with TRBD2. The CDR3 is made up of 14 amino acids. The germline CDR1 and CDR2 sequences are SGDLS and YYNGEE. V trimming: 3 bases; J trimming: 2 bases; junction bases outside the gene matches: 5. Written as DNA, the CDR3 is TGTGCCAGCAGCGCGGGGGGATCCGCCTACGAGCAGTACTTC. Encoded protein: CASSAGGSAYEQYF.

The J gene is TRBJ1-2, the V gene TRBV5-4, with D perhaps TRBD1 (5 bases). Trimming took off 4 bases at V and 4 bases at J, with 11 bases between the two ends. This CDR3 has 13 residues. CDR1 is SGHNT and CDR2 is YYREEE in the germline V gene (reference sequence). The CDR3 region is CASSRGPSYGYTF. DNA of the CDR3: TGTGCCAGCAGCCGGGGACCCAGCTATGGCTACACCTTC.

This clone was observed a few times. CDR3 loop: CASSLAPPGRGSDTQYF. The CDR3 DNA sequence: TGTGCCAGCAGCTTAGCCCCCCCGGGCAGGGGGTCAGATACGCAGTATTTT. V and J are TRBV7-2 and TRBJ2-3; 7 nucleotides agree with TRBD1. Germline CDR1 is SGHTA and CDR2 is FQGNSA. The V gene end was trimmed by 0 bases and the J gene end by 4 bases; junction bases not matched to a gene: 10. The CDR3 runs 17 residues.

The V gene is TRBV6-5, the J gene TRBJ2-7; TRBD1 might be the D (6 bases). Germline CDR1 reads MNHEY; CDR2 reads SVGAGI. Trimming removed 9 bases from V and 5 bases from J, with 20 bases in between. There are 14 residues in the CDR3. CDR3 sequence (DNA): TGTGCCAGTCAACCGAGGGGCAGGGGCCACGAGCAGTACTTC. Its protein product is CASQPRGRGHEQYF.

This rearrangement joins TRBV19 to TRBJ2-1; D is perhaps TRBD2 (6 bases). CDR3 size: 15 residues. V was trimmed by 6 bases and J by 3 bases, leaving 15 bases between them. CDR1 and CDR2 from the germline V gene are LNHDA and SQIVND (reference sequence). CDR3 residues: CASSIGTPNYNEQFF. The CDR3 DNA sequence: TGTGCCAGTAGCATCGGGACTCCCAACTACAATGAGCAGTTCTTC.

A note on this clone: One end of the junction does not line up with germline, which may come from a read error. V is TRBV6-5 and J is TRBJ2-7, with 7 bases matching TRBD1. This CDR3 is 12 amino acids long. Per the germline V gene, CDR1 is MNHEY and CDR2 is SVGAGI. The DNA of the CDR3 is TGTGCCATCAGTGAGGACAGGTACGAGCAGTACTTC. It codes for CAISEDRYEQYF.

The chain joins TRBV6-1 to TRBJ2-7; TRBD1 aligns across 10 bases. The germline V gene encodes CDR1 MNHNS and CDR2 SASEGT. The CDR3 is made up of 13 amino acids. V dropped 8 bases and J dropped 2; count of bases not matched to a gene: 3. CDR3 amino acids: CASAGTGAYEQYF. CDR3 sequence (DNA): TGTGCCAGCGCCGGGACAGGGGCCTACGAGCAGTACTTC.

The chain is built from TRBV27 and TRBJ1-4; D remains unclear. The CDR3 covers 11 residues. Trimming stripped 4 bases from V and 7 bases from J, with 4 bases between. The germline CDR1 and CDR2 sequences are MNHEY and SMNVEV (reference sequence). CDR3 coding DNA: TGTGCCAGCAGTTCGGGTGAAAAACTGTTTTTT. It codes for CASSSGEKLFF.

The chain links TRBV27 to TRBJ2-3; the D gene is possibly TRBD1 (5 bases). The CDR3 totals 15 residues. The ends were cut back, 5 bases at V and 2 bases at J, with 14 bases in the middle. Germline lookup yields CDR1 MNHEY and CDR2 SMNVEV (reference sequence). CDR3 sequence reads: CASSLGAANTDTQYF. The CDR3 DNA is TGTGCCAGCAGTCTAGGGGCCGCCAACACAGATACGCAGTATTTT.

The CDR3 DNA is TGTGCCAGCAGTGACTCCGGACGGTCGTCTGGGGCCAACGTCCTGACTTTC. This codes for CASSDSGRSSGANVLTF. V gene TRBV6-4 combines with J gene TRBJ2-6; D gene ambiguous. CDR3 length: 17 residues. Germline V gives CDR1 MRHNA, CDR2 SNTAGT. V was clipped by 0 bases and J by 1 base, with 10 bases between them.

The V and J genes are TRBV7-3 and TRBJ2-6; 9 nucleotides align to TRBD1. This CDR3 region has 18 residues. Germline V CDR1 and CDR2: SGHTA, FQGTGA. Trimming cost V 11 bases and J 0 bases; bases outside gene matches: 14. This CDR3 is CAGDRVITNFSGANVLTF. DNA for the CDR3: TGTGCCGGGGACAGGGTAATTACGAATTTCTCTGGGGCCAACGTCCTGACTTTC.

The chain couples TRBV4-3 to TRBJ2-1; D is ambiguous. Germline V gene lookup returns CDR1 LGHNA and CDR2 YSLEER. The CDR3 runs to 13 residues. V was shortened by 2 bases and J by 8 bases, with 10 bases between the two germline ends. This chain's CDR3 is CASSQRLVDEQFF. The CDR3 DNA reads as TGCGCCAGCAGCCAAAGACTGGTCGATGAGCAGTTCTTC.